This T cell receptor beta chain was captured in a study of cytomegalovirus exposure and HLA in healthy donors. Germline trimming cut 6 bases from V and 3 bases from J; bases unmatched to any gene: 6. CDR3 size: 14 residues. Germline V gene data show CDR1 as MNHEY and CDR2 as SVGAGI. In nominal health when sampled, donors likely had unrecorded immune exposures nonetheless. PCR employed 60 Vbeta and 13 Jbeta primers. Sequencing used immunoSEQ multiplex PCR; TCRdb keeps in-frame clones, though not all of them. Among fewer than 65,000 clones, 60% to 80% were seen once, and the ten largest hold approximately 3.4%.

The material sequenced was PBMCs. The chain couples TRBV6-5 to TRBJ1-2; TRBD1 aligns across 8 bases. The receptor comes from a woman in her forties in good health and CMV-seropositive. The CDR3 here is CASRQQGGDYGYTF. The CDR3 coding sequence is TGTGCCAGCAGACAACAGGGGGGGGACTATGGCTACACCTTC.